The subject of this entry is one T cell receptor (beta chain). Antigen unknown. The record originates from a study of T cell responses to AZD1222 COVID-19 vaccine. Study observations and caveats: Dominant CD4 TCR responses targeted spike regions 160-218 and 743-854. Spike-specific TCRs gained breadth and depth after people received two AZD1222 doses. Among AZD1222 vaccinees, only five to seven were seropositive at baseline.

Produced via immunoSEQ multiplex PCR; TCRdb's table is partial and in-frame only. In the table there are about 150,000 clones, roughly nine tenths of which are singletons. The CDR3 contains 17 residues. Germline V gene sequence: CDR1 KGHSH, CDR2 LQKENI. The V gene end was trimmed by 3 bases and the J gene end by 7 bases; junction bases not matched to a gene: 12. The sample was peripheral blood, taken 28 days after the second dose of the MenACWY control vaccine. The clonotype was recovered from an adult who received the MenACWY meningococcal vaccine as a control. This chain links TRBV18 with TRBJ2-1, with TRBD1 matching 10 bases. The CDR3, as DNA: TGTGCCAGCTCACCTACCGGGACAGGGGCCCCTGAGAATGAGCAGTTCTTC. Translated: CASSPTGTGAPENEQFF.